This T cell receptor (beta chain) was observed in a study of blood T cell repertoires in COVID-19. Study at large: The United States, Italy and Spain supplied acute and convalescent COVID-19 samples.

Libraries were prepared by immunoSEQ multiplex PCR; TCRdb keeps only in-frame clonotypes and omits some of them. Counted here are about 200,000 clones, 81% occurring once; the ten biggest clones make up around 10%. The CDR3 sequence is 13 residues long. Germline CDR1 PRHDT, CDR2 FYEKMQ (reference sequence). Unmatched junction bases numbered 1, after V lost 5 bases and J lost 6 bases. This clone was seen more than once but under ten times. The chain joins TRBV13 to TRBJ1-6; 7 bases fit TRBD1. This TCR was recovered from a woman between 45 and 65 years old with acute COVID-19. Source material: PBMCs or T cells enriched from blood (not recorded which). The DNA of the CDR3 is TGTGCCAGCAGCCGGGACAGTAATTCACCCCTCCACTTT. It specifies CASSRDSNSPLHF.